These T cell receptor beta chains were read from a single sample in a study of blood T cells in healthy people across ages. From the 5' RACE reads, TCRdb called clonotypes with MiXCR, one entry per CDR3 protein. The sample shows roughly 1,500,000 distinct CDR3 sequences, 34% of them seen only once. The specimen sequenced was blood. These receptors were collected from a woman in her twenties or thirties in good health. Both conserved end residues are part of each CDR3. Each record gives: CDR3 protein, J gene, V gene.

CASSLTSARNTEAFF TRBJ1-1 TRBV7-9
CASSYHQQETQYF NA TRBV6-6
CSARGIAGGSMPYEQYF TRBJ2-7 TRBV20-1
CASSQALRELYNEQFF TRBJ2-1 TRBV4-1
CASSPERTAKETQYF TRBJ2-5 TRBV12-3/TRBV12-4
CSVVRGNNEQFF TRBJ2-1 TRBV29-1
CASSPAGSYTGELFF TRBJ2-2 TRBV3-1
CASSESVLTRETQYF TRBJ2-5 TRBV10-2
CASSDEGRSSYEQYF TRBJ2-7 TRBV25-1
CASSLSGTVTEAFF TRBJ1-1 TRBV27
CASSKGGGGPSTDTQYF TRBJ2-3 TRBV12-3/TRBV12-4
CASSIGILSNQPQHF TRBJ1-5 TRBV19
CASSEGAYYNEQFF TRBJ2-1 TRBV6-4
CAWSVAGGADTQYF TRBJ2-3 TRBV30
CASSFTPRGGLSGANVLTF TRBJ2-6 TRBV5-1
CASSLAGRFYNEQFF TRBJ2-1 TRBV7-9
CASSLAGGTPMGEQYF TRBJ2-7 TRBV7-8
CASSSPATSGECEQFF TRBJ2-1 TRBV7-2
CSAYRGTSNQPQHF TRBJ1-5 TRBV20-1
CASKTTGPGNTEAFF TRBJ1-1 TRBV12-3/TRBV12-4
CASTRGGGYTF TRBJ1-2 TRBV12-3/TRBV12-4
CASSYRQGAGANVLTF TRBJ2-6 TRBV28
CASIIQSYEQYF TRBJ2-7 TRBV6-2/TRBV6-3
CASSQGGRTGYTF TRBJ1-2 TRBV14
CSVKGPAGELFF TRBJ2-2 TRBV20-1
CASRDGGAVDTQYF TRBJ2-3 TRBV5-1
CSAAPGGASETQYF TRBJ2-5 TRBV20-1
CASSQVAGSDTEAFF TRBJ1-1 TRBV4-2
CSVLGAAVVTEAFF TRBJ1-1 TRBV29-1
CASSPVEGAYGYTF TRBJ1-2 TRBV18
CSARDPDRVNQPQHF TRBJ1-5 TRBV20-1
CASSPPLGANTGELFF TRBJ2-2 TRBV7-9
CASSEPSNEQYF TRBJ2-7 TRBV11-2
CSATDREGQIASTDTQYF TRBJ2-3 TRBV20-1
CAGSPLPGTGGPGMNTEAFF TRBJ1-1 TRBV27
CAIRVLASDTQYF TRBJ2-3 TRBV10-3
CASSPEQISYEQYF TRBJ2-7 TRBV5-1
CAWSGTWTTDTQYF TRBJ2-3 TRBV30
CASSPSGTAPYEQYF TRBJ2-7 TRBV2
CASSLDRENCEQYF TRBJ2-7 TRBV5-1
CASSWSGLDTQYF TRBJ2-3 TRBV27
CASSPRDAAYEQYF TRBJ2-7 TRBV7-2
CASSPLIASGNEQFF TRBJ2-1 TRBV18
CSVTGGTDTQYF TRBJ2-3 TRBV29-1
CASSQWGRGYTEAFF TRBJ1-1 TRBV3-1
CSVDFSSGGARTDTQYF TRBJ2-3 TRBV29-1
CASSAQGLAGGRSYNEQFF TRBJ2-1 TRBV9
CASSYLGEGQETQYF TRBJ2-5 TRBV7-6
CAWRWQNNEKLFF TRBJ1-4 TRBV30
CASSNGVAEQYF TRBJ2-7 TRBV21-1
CASSPEQGVEQYF TRBJ2-7 TRBV12-3/TRBV12-4
CASSHPGTSGRGNTGELFF TRBJ2-2 TRBV4-1
CSASTSSKLFF TRBJ1-4 TRBV20-1
CASSQGRSLFLDEQFF TRBJ2-1 TRBV12-3/TRBV12-4
CASSPGTGEYEQFF TRBJ2-1 TRBV5-1